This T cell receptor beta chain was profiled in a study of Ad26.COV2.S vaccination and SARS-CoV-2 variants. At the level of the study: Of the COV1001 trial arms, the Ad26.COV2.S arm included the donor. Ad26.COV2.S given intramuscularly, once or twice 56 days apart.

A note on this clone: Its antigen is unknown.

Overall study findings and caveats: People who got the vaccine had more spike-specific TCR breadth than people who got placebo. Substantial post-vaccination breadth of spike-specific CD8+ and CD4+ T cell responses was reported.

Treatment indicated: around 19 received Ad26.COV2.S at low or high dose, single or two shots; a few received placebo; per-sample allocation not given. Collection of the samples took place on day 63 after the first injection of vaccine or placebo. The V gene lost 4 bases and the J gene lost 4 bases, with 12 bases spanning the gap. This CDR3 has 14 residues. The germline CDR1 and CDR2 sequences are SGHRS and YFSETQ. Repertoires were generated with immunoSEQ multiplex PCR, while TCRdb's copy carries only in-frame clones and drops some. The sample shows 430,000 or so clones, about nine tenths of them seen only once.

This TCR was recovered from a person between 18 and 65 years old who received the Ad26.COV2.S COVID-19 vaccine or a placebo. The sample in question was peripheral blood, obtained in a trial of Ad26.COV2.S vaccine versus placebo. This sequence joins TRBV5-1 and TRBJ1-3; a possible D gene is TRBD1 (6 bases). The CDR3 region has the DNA TGCGCCAGCAGCCTAACAGGGACGGGAAACACCATATATTTT. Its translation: CASSLTGTGNTIYF.